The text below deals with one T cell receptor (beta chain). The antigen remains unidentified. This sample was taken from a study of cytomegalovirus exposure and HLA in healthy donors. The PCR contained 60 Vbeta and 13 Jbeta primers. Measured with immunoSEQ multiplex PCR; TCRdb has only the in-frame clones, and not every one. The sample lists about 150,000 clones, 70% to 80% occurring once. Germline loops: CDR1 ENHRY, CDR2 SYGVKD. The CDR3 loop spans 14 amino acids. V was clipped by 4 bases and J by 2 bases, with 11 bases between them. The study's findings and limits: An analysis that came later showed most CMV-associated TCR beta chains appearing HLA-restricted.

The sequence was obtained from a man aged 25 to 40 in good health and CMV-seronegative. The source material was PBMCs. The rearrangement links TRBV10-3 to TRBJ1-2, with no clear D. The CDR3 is CAISGSAENYGYTF. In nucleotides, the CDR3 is TGTGCCATCAGTGGGTCGGCGGAAAACTATGGCTACACCTTC.